The rows below give T cell receptor beta chains drawn from one sample of a study of shared clonotypes between healthy human individuals. Clones were read by immunoSEQ multiplex PCR, and TCRdb kept only the in-frame ones, dropping some. The profile covers around 1,900,000 clones, with 93% appearing a single time and about 1.6% taken by the ten largest. The sequencing sample was made of naive CD8+ T cells from PBMCs. Source of these receptors: a man aged 18 to 35 in good health. Some clones in this sample may be carry-over from other donors' samples. CDR3s include the opening cysteine and the closing phenylalanine or tryptophan. D genes are given only for firm matches. Some rows mark clone size as missing; the rest say once, few, many or name a class of expanded clone.

d_gene | j_gene | v_gene | abundance | CDR3aa | CDR3nt
TRBD2 | TRBJ2-7 | TRBV2 | . | CASSVGRAGEQYF | TGTGCCAGCTCGGTAGGGAGGGCGGGAGAGCAGTACTTC
TRBD1 | TRBJ1-1 | TRBV27 | . | CASSQQGSYTEAFF | TGTGCCAGCAGTCAACAGGGGAGTTATACTGAAGCTTTCTTT
TRBD2 | TRBJ2-2 | TRBV11-2 | . | CASSLKLAGVNTGELFF | TGTGCCAGCAGCTTAAAACTAGCGGGAGTCAACACCGGGGAGCTGTTTTTT
TRBD2 | TRBJ2-1 | TRBV27 | . | CASSTNSGVHNEQFF | TGTGCCAGCAGTACCAATAGCGGGGTCCACAATGAGCAGTTCTTC
. | TRBJ2-2 | TRBV19 | . | CASSVTGNGELFF | TGTGCCAGTAGTGTCACAGGGAACGGGGAGCTGTTTTTT
TRBD1 | TRBJ1-2 | TRBV19 | . | CASRSGTGFEYGYTF | TGTGCCAGTAGATCCGGGACAGGCTTCGAATATGGCTACACCTTC
. | TRBJ1-2 | TRBV5-8 | . | CASSWADNPEGYTF | TGTGCCAGCAGCTGGGCTGACAACCCCGAAGGCTACACCTTC
TRBD1 | TRBJ1-2 | TRBV27 | . | CASSRTGSHYGYTF | TGTGCCAGCAGTCGGACAGGGAGTCACTATGGCTACACCTTC
. | TRBJ1-3 | TRBV7-8 | . | CASSLEFVRGPEYF | TGTGCCAGCAGCTTAGAATTTGTGCGGGGCCCTGAGTATTTT
. | TRBJ2-3 | TRBV28 | . | CASSLARGLTDTQYF | TGTGCCAGCAGTTTAGCTCGGGGGCTCACAGATACGCAGTATTTT
. | TRBJ2-6 | TRBV10-3 | . | CAISESRASSGANVLTF | TGTGCCATCAGTGAGTCGAGGGCTAGCTCTGGGGCCAACGTCCTGACTTTC
. | TRBJ2-6 | TRBV28 | . | CASSRFTGANVLTF | TGTGCCAGCAGCAGGTTCACTGGGGCCAACGTCCTGACTTTC
. | TRBJ2-5 | TRBV11-1 | . | CASSPAGWGDETQYF | TGTGCCAGCAGCCCGGCCGGTTGGGGAGATGAGACCCAGTACTTC
. | TRBJ1-2 | TRBV9 | . | CASTPMRGSYGYTF | TGTGCCAGCACCCCGATGAGGGGAAGCTATGGCTACACCTTC
. | TRBJ1-1 | TRBV5-1 | few | CASSLVLNTEAFF | TGCGCCAGCAGCTTGGTCCTGAACACTGAAGCTTTCTTT
. | TRBJ1-1 | TRBV10-3 | . | CAISESTGQHTEAFF | TGTGCCATCAGTGAGTCGACGGGGCAGCACACTGAAGCTTTCTTT
. | TRBJ2-1 | TRBV6-4 | . | CASSESSRTINGQFF | TGTGCCAGCAGTGAATCGTCCAGAACGATAAACGGGCAGTTCTTC
. | TRBJ1-2 | TRBV6-1 | . | CASRSTGPGYGYTF | TGTGCCAGCAGGTCGACGGGACCTGGCTATGGCTACACCTTC
. | TRBJ2-1 | TRBV2 | . | CASSERRRDHEQFF | TGTGCCAGCAGTGAAAGGAGGCGGGACCATGAGCAGTTCTTC
TRBD2 | TRBJ2-7 | TRBV7-9 | . | CASSSNSGRAHEQYF | TGTGCCAGCAGCTCCAATAGCGGGAGGGCCCACGAGCAGTACTTC
. | TRBJ2-7 | TRBV4-2 | . | CASSQDKGYSYEQYF | TGTGCCAGCAGCCAAGACAAGGGCTACTCCTACGAGCAGTACTTC
. | TRBJ2-7 | TRBV21-1 | . | CASSKEDGTVGSYEQYF | TGTGCCAGCAGCAAAGAAGATGGGACAGTCGGCTCCTACGAGCAGTACTTC
. | TRBJ2-7 | TRBV6-5 | . | CASSYGGRTYEQYF | TGTGCCAGCAGTTACGGGGGACGGACCTACGAGCAGTACTTC
. | TRBJ2-2 | TRBV27 | . | CASSLTSGSTGELFF | TGTGCCAGCAGTTTGACGTCGGGCTCAACCGGGGAGCTGTTTTTT
. | TRBJ2-7 | TRBV9 | . | CASSPPQPGTYDSYEQYF | TGTGCCAGCAGCCCCCCCCAGCCCGGGACGTACGACTCCTACGAGCAGTACTTC
. | TRBJ2-7 | TRBV27 | . | CASSGLYGSPPYEQYF | TGTGCCAGCAGTGGCCTGTACGGGAGTCCTCCCTACGAGCAGTACTTC
. | TRBJ2-7 | TRBV7-2 | once | CASSLVAPWEDEQYF | TGTGCCAGCAGCTTAGTCGCTCCCTGGGAGGACGAGCAGTACTTC
. | TRBJ1-3 | TRBV25-1 | . | CASSPLQGNTIYF | TGTGCCAGCAGTCCCCTACAGGGAAACACCATATATTTT
TRBD1 | TRBJ1-1 | TRBV7-8 | . | CASSLEGGPTEAFF | TGTGCCAGCAGCTTAGAAGGGGGCCCCACTGAAGCTTTCTTT
. | TRBJ1-2 | TRBV9 | . | CASSVATGVKNNYGYTF | TGTGCCAGCAGCGTAGCTACGGGGGTCAAGAATAACTATGGCTACACCTTC
. | TRBJ2-1 | TRBV5-1 | . | CASSLAWEGNEQFF | TGCGCCAGCAGCTTAGCCTGGGAAGGCAATGAGCAGTTCTTC
TRBD2 | TRBJ2-1 | TRBV19 | . | CASSILGRESHNEQFF | TGTGCCAGTAGTATCCTGGGGCGGGAGAGTCACAATGAGCAGTTCTTC
. | TRBJ1-4 | TRBV5-1 | . | CASSPRRGGGEKLFF | TGCGCCAGCAGCCCCCGACGAGGGGGAGGGGAAAAACTGTTTTTT
TRBD2 | TRBJ2-7 | TRBV5-1 | few | CASSLVAGGPPNEQYF | TGCGCCAGCAGCTTGGTGGCGGGAGGCCCTCCCAACGAGCAGTACTTC
. | TRBJ2-3 | TRBV12-5 | . | CASGLTTVGADTQYF | TGTGCTAGTGGTTTAACAACCGTCGGGGCAGATACGCAGTATTTT
. | TRBJ1-1 | TRBV30 | . | CAWTHFPRQGMNTEAFF | TGTGCCTGGACCCATTTTCCCCGCCAAGGAATGAACACTGAAGCTTTCTTT